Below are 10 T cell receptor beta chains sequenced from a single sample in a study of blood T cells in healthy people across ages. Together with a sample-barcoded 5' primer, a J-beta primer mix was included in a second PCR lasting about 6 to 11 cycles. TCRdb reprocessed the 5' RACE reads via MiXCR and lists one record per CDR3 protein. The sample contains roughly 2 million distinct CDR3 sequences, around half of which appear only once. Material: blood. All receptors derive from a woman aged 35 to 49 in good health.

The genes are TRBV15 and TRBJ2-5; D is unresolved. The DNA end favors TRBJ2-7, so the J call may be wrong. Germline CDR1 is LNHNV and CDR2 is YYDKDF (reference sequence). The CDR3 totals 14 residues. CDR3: CATSRAFAAYEQYF. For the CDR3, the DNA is TGTGCCACCAGCAGAGCCTTTGCGGCCTACGAGCAGTACTTC.

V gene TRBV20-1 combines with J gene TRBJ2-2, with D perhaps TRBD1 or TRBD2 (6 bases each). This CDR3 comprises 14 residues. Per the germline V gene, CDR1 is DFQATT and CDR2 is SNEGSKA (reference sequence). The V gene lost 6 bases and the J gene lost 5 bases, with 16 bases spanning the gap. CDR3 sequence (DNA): TGCAGTGCCGAGGGGGGCTCCAGAACCGGGGAGCTGTTTTTT. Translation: CSAEGGSRTGELFF.

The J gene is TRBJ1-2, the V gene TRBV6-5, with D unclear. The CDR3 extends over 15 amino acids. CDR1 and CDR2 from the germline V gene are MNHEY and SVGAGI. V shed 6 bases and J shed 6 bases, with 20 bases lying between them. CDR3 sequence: CASSTPAAGVNGYTF. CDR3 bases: TGTGCCAGCAGCACGCCTGCTGCCGGTGTGAATGGCTACACCTTC.

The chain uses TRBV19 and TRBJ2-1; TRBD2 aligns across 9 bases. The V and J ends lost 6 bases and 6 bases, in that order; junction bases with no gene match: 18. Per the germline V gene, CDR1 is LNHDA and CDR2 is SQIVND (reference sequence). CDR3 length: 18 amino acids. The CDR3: CASRTGTSRGAGGNEQFF. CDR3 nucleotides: TGTGCCAGTAGAACCGGGACTAGCAGGGGGGCCGGGGGCAATGAGCAGTTCTTC. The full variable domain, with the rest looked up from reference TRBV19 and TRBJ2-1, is DGGITQSPKYLFRKEGQNVTLSCEQNLNHDAMYWYRQDPGQGLRLIYYSQIVNDFQKGDIAEGYSVSREKKESFPLTVTSAQKNPTAFYLCASRTGTSRGAGGNEQFFGPGTRLTVL.

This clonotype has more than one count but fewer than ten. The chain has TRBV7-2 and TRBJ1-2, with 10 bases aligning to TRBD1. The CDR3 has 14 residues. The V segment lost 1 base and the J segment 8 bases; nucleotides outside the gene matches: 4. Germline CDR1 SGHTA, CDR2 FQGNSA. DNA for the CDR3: TGTGCCAGCAGCTTAGGGACAGGGGGTCGCGGCTACACCTTC. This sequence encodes CASSLGTGGRGYTF.

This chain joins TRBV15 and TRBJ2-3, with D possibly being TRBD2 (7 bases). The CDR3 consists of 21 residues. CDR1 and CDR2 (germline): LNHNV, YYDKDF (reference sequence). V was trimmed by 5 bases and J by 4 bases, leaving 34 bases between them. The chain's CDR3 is CATSPGAGAYQPLIGADTQYF. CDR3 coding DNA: TGTGCCACCAGCCCCGGGGCGGGGGCTTATCAACCTTTGATCGGTGCAGATACGCAGTATTTT.

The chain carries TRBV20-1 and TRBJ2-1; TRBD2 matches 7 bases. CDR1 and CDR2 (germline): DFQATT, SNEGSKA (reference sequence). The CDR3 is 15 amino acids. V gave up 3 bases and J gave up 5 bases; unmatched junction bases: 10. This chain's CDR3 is CSARGGGGRNNEQFF. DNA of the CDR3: TGCAGTGCTAGGGGTGGCGGGGGTCGCAACAATGAGCAGTTCTTC.

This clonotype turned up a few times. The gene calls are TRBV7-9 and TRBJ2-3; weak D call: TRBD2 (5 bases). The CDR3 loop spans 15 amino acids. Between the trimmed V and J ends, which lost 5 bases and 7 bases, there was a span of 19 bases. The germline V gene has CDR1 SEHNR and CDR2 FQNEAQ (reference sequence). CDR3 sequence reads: CASSGILVLMNTQYF. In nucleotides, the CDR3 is TGTGCCAGCAGCGGGATACTAGTTCTCATGAATACGCAGTATTTT.

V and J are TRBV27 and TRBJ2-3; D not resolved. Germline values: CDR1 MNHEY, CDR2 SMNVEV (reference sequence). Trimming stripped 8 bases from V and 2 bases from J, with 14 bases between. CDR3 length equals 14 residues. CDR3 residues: CASRVGLFTDTQYF. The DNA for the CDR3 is TGTGCCAGCCGAGTGGGGTTGTTCACAGATACGCAGTATTTT.

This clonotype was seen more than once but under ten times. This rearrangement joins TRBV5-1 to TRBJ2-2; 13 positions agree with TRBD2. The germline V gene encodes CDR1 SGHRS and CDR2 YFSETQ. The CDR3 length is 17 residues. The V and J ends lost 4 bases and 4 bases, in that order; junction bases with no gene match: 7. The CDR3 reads CASSDGLAGVITGELFF. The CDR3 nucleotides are TGCGCCAGCAGCGACGGACTAGCGGGGGTCATCACCGGGGAGCTGTTTTTT.